Listed here are 28 T cell receptor beta chains from one sample, sequenced in a study of T cells in women clearing cervical HPV infection. The table came from immunoSEQ multiplex PCR; TCRdb's copy has only in-frame clones and leaves some out. The ten top clones account for 4.5% to 6%, within a sample of 20,000 to 25,000 clones. Sequenced sample: blood buffy coat. These receptors originate from a woman between 18 and 75 years old with a cervical HPV16 infection that either progressed to CIN3+ or cleared (not recorded which).

With regard to this clone: The DNA ends 3 residues before the CDR3 does, and the rest of the CDR3 is filled in from the germline J gene. The chain carries TRBV7-9 and TRBJ1-2, with 7 bases matching TRBD1. CDR3 length equals 12 residues. Germline V gene data show CDR1 as SEHNR and CDR2 as FQNEAQ (reference sequence). Incomplete CDR3 DNA: TGTGCCAGCAGCTGGGACAGCTACGAC. It translates to CASSWDSYD. The entire CDR3 protein reads CASSWDSYDYTF.

CDR3 residues: CSGAAGYEQYF. The CDR3 bases that were read are TGCAGCGGGGCGGCGGGCTACGAG. The chain recombines TRBV29-1 with TRBJ2-7, with D perhaps matching TRBD2 (5 bases). The CDR3 end is not reached by the read, which stops 3 residues before it; the germline J gene fills it in. The V gene's germline CDR1 is SQVTM and CDR2 ANQGSEA. The CDR3 loop spans 11 amino acids. V dropped 7 bases and J dropped 3 bases, with 10 bases sitting between them.

On this clone itself: The read terminates 3 residues ahead of where the CDR3 ends, so the germline J gene completes it. The V and J genes are TRBV10-3 and TRBJ2-2; 8 bases map to TRBD2. The CDR3 is made up of 16 amino acids. V was pared by 3 bases and J by 4 bases, with 7 bases of the junction left unmatched. The germline V gene has CDR1 ENHRY and CDR2 SYGVKD. The CDR3 spells CAISDHGGGSTGELFF. CDR3 bases read: TGTGCCATCAGTGATCACGGCGGGGGGTCCACCGGGGAG.

About this clone itself: The observed sequence ends 3 residues before the CDR3 terminus, with the missing tail filled in from the germline J gene. V is TRBV5-1 and J is TRBJ2-4; 10 nucleotides align to TRBD1. The length of the CDR3 is 14 residues. The germline gives CDR1 SGHRS, CDR2 YFSETQ. CDR3 protein: CASSPGQGVETQYF. CDR3 DNA (partial): TGCGCCAGCAGCCCTGGACAGGGGGTCGAGACT.

On this clone: The CDR3 end lies 3 residues beyond the end of the read and is filled in from the germline J gene. The chain recombines TRBV10-3 with TRBJ2-7, with 8 bases matching TRBD2. This CDR3 spans 15 amino acids. From germline, CDR1 is ENHRY and CDR2 SYGVKD. V gave up 2 bases and J gave up 2 bases; unmatched junction bases: 5. CDR3 sequence reads: CAISERAGGAYEQYF. The covered CDR3 bases are TGTGCCATCAGTGAGCGGGCGGGGGGAGCCTACGAG.

Notes on this clone: Read sequence stops 3 residues before the CDR3 end, and the germline J gene provides the missing end. The rearrangement links TRBV20-1 to TRBJ1-6; a weak D match, TRBD1 (6 bases). Deletions cut 6 bases from V and 4 bases from J, with 16 bases between. Germline V gene data show CDR1 as DFQATT and CDR2 as SNEGSKA (reference sequence). CDR3 length equals 15 residues. The CDR3 bases that were read are TGCAGTGCGCCCTCGGGACACTCATATAATTCACCC. Encoded protein: CSAPSGHSYNSP. The whole CDR3 reads CSAPSGHSYNSPLHF.

This CDR3 reads CASSTTGNTEAFF. Partial CDR3 DNA: TGCGCCAGCAGCACGACAGGAAACACTGAA. This chain joins TRBV5-1 and TRBJ1-1; possible D gene TRBD1, 6 bases. The read stops 3 residues short of the end of the CDR3; the missing end is completed from the germline J gene. This CDR3 region has 13 residues. Germline assignment: CDR1 SGHRS and CDR2 YFSETQ. V lost 4 bases, J lost 2 bases, and 9 bases lay in between.

In regard to this clone: The read ends 3 residues early relative to the CDR3; the germline J gene fills the gap. The chain has TRBV11-2 and TRBJ2-3; 8 bases are shared with TRBD2. The CDR3 length is 15 residues. Germline-derived CDR1 and CDR2 are SGHAT and FQNNGV. The J segment lost 1 base and the V segment lost 2 bases, leaving 2 bases of the junction unmatched. The sequenced CDR3 bases are TGTGCCAGCAGCTTATTGCGGGGGGGCACAGATACG. Amino acids: CASSLLRGGTDT. The entire CDR3 sequence reads CASSLLRGGTDTQYF.

Details on this clone: The read is 3 residues too short to cover the CDR3 end, so that end is filled in from the germline J gene. This chain uses TRBV20-1 with TRBJ1-6; a weak D match, TRBD1 (6 bases). The CDR3 spans 16 residues. V was shortened by 0 bases and J by 1 base, with 10 bases between the two germline ends. Germline V gene lookup returns CDR1 DFQATT and CDR2 SNEGSKA (reference sequence). The CDR3: CSARDLRGSYNSPLHF. The sequenced part of the CDR3 DNA is TGCAGTGCTAGAGATTTGAGGGGGTCCTATAATTCACCC.

A remark on this clone: The read is 3 residues too short to cover the CDR3 end, so that end is filled in from the germline J gene. The genes are TRBV2 and TRBJ2-2, with a tentative D call TRBD1 (6 bases). V was pared by 5 bases and J by 7 bases, with 17 bases between. CDR1 SNHLY and CDR2 FYNNEI come from the germline V gene. CDR3 size: 15 residues. The CDR3 loop reads CASSPWDTRSGELFF. Partial CDR3 DNA: TGTGCCAGCAGTCCCTGGGACACGAGGAGCGGGGAG.

Concerning this clone: The read gets to within 3 residues of the CDR3 end, and the germline J gene fills in the rest. The gene calls are TRBV2 and TRBJ1-1; perhaps TRBD1 as D (5 bases). The CDR3 has 12 amino acids. Germline assignment: CDR1 SNHLY and CDR2 FYNNEI. The covered CDR3 bases are TGTGCCAGCAGTTACGTAAGGGGAGAC. This sequence encodes CASSYVRGD. The full CDR3 protein is CASSYVRGDAFF.

As to this clone: Read coverage stops 3 residues before the CDR3 terminus; the germline J gene supplies the remainder. The rearrangement joins TRBV19 to TRBJ2-2; possible D gene TRBD2, 5 bases. The length of the CDR3 is 13 residues. CDR1 and CDR2 (germline): LNHDA, SQIVND (reference sequence). Deletions cut 11 bases from V and 1 base from J, with 11 bases between. Here the CDR3 reads CASYRGNTGELFF. The CDR3 bases that were read are TGTGCCTCATACCGGGGGAACACCGGGGAG.

Incomplete CDR3 DNA: TGTGCCAGCAGCGTAGGGGCAGGGAAAGAGACC. It yields the protein CASSVGAGKET. The full CDR3 protein reads CASSVGAGKETQYF. The V call is TRBV9, the J call TRBJ2-5; the D gene is possibly TRBD1 (5 bases). The CDR3 end falls 3 residues outside the read, so it is completed with the germline J gene. The V gene's germline CDR1 is SGDLS and CDR2 YYNGEE. V shed 0 bases and J shed 3 bases, with 9 bases lying between them. The CDR3 totals 14 residues.

A word on this clone: The CDR3 end lies 3 residues beyond the end of the read and is filled in from the germline J gene. The rearrangement uses TRBV6-7 and TRBJ1-5; D might be TRBD1 (5 bases). TRBV6-7 is designated an ORF whose function remains uncertain. The V end lost 0 bases, the J end lost 5 bases, and 11 bases lay between the germline ends. The CDR3 is 15 amino acids. The chain's CDR3 is CASSYSARGHQPQHF. The part of the CDR3 DNA that was read is TGTGCCAGCAGTTACTCTGCAAGGGGCCATCAGCCC.

This CDR3 reads CSVEDGTGGDTEAFF. The sequenced CDR3 bases are TGCAGCGTTGAAGATGGGACAGGGGGGGATACTGAA. The chain couples TRBV29-1 to TRBJ1-1, with 11 nucleotides matching TRBD1. The CDR3 end is not reached by the read, which stops 3 residues before it; the germline J gene fills it in. V trimming: 0 bases; J trimming: 5 bases; junction bases outside the gene matches: 5. The CDR3 covers 15 residues. CDR1 is SQVTM, CDR2 ANQGSEA, per germline.

Partial CDR3 DNA: TGTGCCCGGGACAGGGGGCGGGATAGGGGCCATGAG. This sequence encodes CARDRGRDRGHE. The CDR3 as a whole reads CARDRGRDRGHEQFF. V gene TRBV30 combines with J gene TRBJ2-1; 12 bases map to TRBD1. The read ends 3 residues early relative to the CDR3; the germline J gene fills the gap. The CDR3 is 15 residues long. Trimming took 8 bases from V and 8 from J; bases not matched to a gene: 13. Germline V gene sequence: CDR1 GTSNPN, CDR2 SVGIG (reference sequence).

On this clone: Read coverage stops 3 residues before the CDR3 terminus; the germline J gene supplies the remainder. V usage is TRBV5-1 and J usage is TRBJ2-2, with D possibly matching TRBD1 (5 bases). The CDR3 loop spans 14 amino acids. Trimming left V 5 bases short and J 4 bases short, with 12 bases between. The V gene's germline CDR1 is SGHRS and CDR2 YFSETQ. CDR3 residues: CASSSQDFTGELFF. CDR3 bases read: TGCGCCAGCAGTTCACAGGATTTCACCGGGGAG. Together with reference TRBV5-1 and TRBJ2-2, the CDR3 gives the full variable domain: KAGVTQTPRYLIKTRGQQVTLSCSPISGHRSVSWYQQTPGQGLQFLFEYFSETQRNKGNFPGRFSGRQFSNSRSEMNVSTLELGDSALYLCASSSQDFTGELFFGEGSRLTVL.

CDR3 loop: CASSSSQGALWATEAFF. The part of the CDR3 DNA that was read is TGTGCCAGCAGTTCCAGCCAGGGGGCGTTGTGGGCCACTGAA. The chain recombines TRBV28 with TRBJ1-1; 8 positions agree with TRBD1. The sequenced fragment ends 3 residues before the CDR3 boundary, so the rest is inferred from the germline J gene. V lost 4 bases and J lost 4; bases outside the gene matches: 14. Germline V gene data show CDR1 as MDHEN and CDR2 as SYDVKM. The CDR3 loop spans 17 amino acids. Looking up the rest from reference TRBV28 and TRBJ1-1 gives the full variable domain: DVKVTQSSRYLVKRTGEKVFLECVQDMDHENMFWYRQDPGLGLRLIYFSYDVKMKEKGDIPEGYSVSREKKERFSLILESASTNQTSMYLCASSSSQGALWATEAFFGQGTRLTVV.

Details on this clone: The sequenced fragment ends 3 residues before the CDR3 boundary, so the rest is inferred from the germline J gene. The rearrangement joins TRBV12-3 or TRBV12-4 to TRBJ1-1; 9 nucleotides match TRBD1. The CDR3 totals 15 residues. Unmatched junction bases numbered 8, after V lost 5 bases and J lost 4 bases. This CDR3 is CASSVQGARGTEAFF. The CDR3 bases that were read are TGTGCCAGCAGTGTACAGGGGGCTCGTGGCACTGAA.

As regards this clone: Read sequence stops 3 residues before the CDR3 end, and the germline J gene provides the missing end. The rearrangement joins TRBV5-5 to TRBJ1-4; D is uncertain. The length of the CDR3 is 15 residues. Trimming left V 4 bases short and J 0 bases short, with 10 bases between. The V gene's germline CDR1 is SGHKS and CDR2 YYEKEE (reference sequence). The part of the CDR3 DNA that was read is TGTGCCAGCAGCCTGGACGGGGCAACTAATGAAAAA. Its protein product is CASSLDGATNEK. The CDR3, in full, reads CASSLDGATNEKLFF.

Note on this clone: The read ends 3 residues early relative to the CDR3; the germline J gene fills the gap. The chain links TRBV19 to TRBJ2-7; 13 bases are a match to TRBD2. Germline V gene data show CDR1 as LNHDA and CDR2 as SQIVND (reference sequence). Trimming took 3 bases from V and 1 from J; bases not matched to a gene: 6. The CDR3 has 17 amino acids. The CDR3 DNA, read in part, is TGTGCCAGTAGTATCGGGACTAGCGGGGTAGGGTCCTACGAG. Its protein product is CASSIGTSGVGSYE. The full CDR3 protein reads CASSIGTSGVGSYEQYF. The full variable domain, its missing parts supplied by reference TRBV19 and TRBJ2-7, is DGGITQSPKYLFRKEGQNVTLSCEQNLNHDAMYWYRQDPGQGLRLIYYSQIVNDFQKGDIAEGYSVSREKKESFPLTVTSAQKNPTAFYLCASSIGTSGVGSYEQYFGPGTRLTVT.

In the case of this clone: The read terminates 3 residues ahead of where the CDR3 ends, so the germline J gene completes it. The chain links TRBV7-9 to TRBJ2-7, with D unresolved. The V end was cut by 3 bases, the J end by 5 bases, with 5 bases between. Per the germline V gene, CDR1 is SEHNR and CDR2 is FQNEAQ (reference sequence). This CDR3 region has 11 residues. Here the CDR3 reads CASSFTDEQYF. CDR3 DNA (partial): TGTGCCAGCAGCTTTACAGACGAG. Complete variable domain (other parts from reference TRBV7-9 and TRBJ2-7): DTGVSQNPRHKITKRGQNVTFRCDPISEHNRLYWYRQTLGQGPEFLTYFQNEAQLEKSRLLSDRFSAERPKGSFSTLEIQRTEQGDSAMYLCASSFTDEQYFGPGTRLTVT.

For this clone: The read stops 3 residues short of the end of the CDR3; the missing end is completed from the germline J gene. The chain carries TRBV4-1 and TRBJ2-4, with a possible D match to TRBD2 (6 bases). Germline V CDR1 and CDR2: MGHRA, YSYEKL. The V gene lost 5 bases and the J gene lost 6 bases, with 17 bases spanning the gap. The CDR3 totals 15 residues. The CDR3 sequence: CASSSSGGVRNIQYF. The CDR3 DNA, read in part, is TGCGCCAGCAGCTCCTCAGGAGGGGTCAGAAACATT.

Notes on this clone: The read stops 3 residues short of the end of the CDR3; the missing end is completed from the germline J gene. The gene calls are TRBV28 and TRBJ2-7, with a tentative D call TRBD2 (7 bases). Trimming stripped 6 bases from V and 4 bases from J, with 19 bases between. There are 15 residues in the CDR3. Germline V gene data show CDR1 as MDHEN and CDR2 as SYDVKM. The CDR3 DNA, read in part, is TGTGCCAGCAGCCAACCGGTCGGGGGGCGGTACGAG. As protein: CASSQPVGGRYE. The complete CDR3 reads CASSQPVGGRYEQYF.

With respect to this clone: Coverage ceases 3 residues before the CDR3 finishes, and the germline J gene fills in the end. The chain links TRBV11-1 to TRBJ1-1; D is possibly TRBD1 (5 bases). CDR1 is SGHAT, CDR2 FQDESV, per germline (reference sequence). The length of the CDR3 is 13 residues. The V end lost 7 bases, the J end lost 6 bases, and 15 bases lay between the germline ends. Incomplete CDR3 DNA: TGTGCCAGCAAAAAGAACCGGGGGGCTGAA. This encodes CASKKNRGAE. The CDR3, in full, reads CASKKNRGAEAFF.

In regard to this clone: The read gets to within 3 residues of the CDR3 end, and the germline J gene fills in the rest. The chain couples TRBV5-5 to TRBJ1-6, with D unclear. V was trimmed by 3 bases and J by 5 bases, leaving 9 bases between them. Germline CDR1 is SGHKS and CDR2 is YYEKEE (reference sequence). The CDR3 is 14 amino acids. Partial CDR3 DNA: TGTGCCAGCAGCTGGATCAGCGATAATTCACCC. Protein sequence: CASSWISDNSP. The whole CDR3 reads CASSWISDNSPLHF.

Details on this clone: The CDR3 end is not reached by the read, which stops 3 residues before it; the germline J gene fills it in. The chain combines TRBV20-1 with TRBJ2-2; TRBD2 agrees at 8 bases. After removal of 3 bases from V and 2 bases from J, the junction contained 20 bases not matched to a gene. The CDR3 contains 20 residues. The V gene's germline CDR1 is DFQATT and CDR2 SNEGSKA (reference sequence). CDR3 DNA (partial): TGCAGTGCTAGGTCCCCGGGGGGGCGATTGGAGCAACCCAACACCGGGGAG. Amino acids: CSARSPGGRLEQPNTGE. The whole CDR3 is CSARSPGGRLEQPNTGELFF.

A remark on this clone: The read ends 3 residues shy of where the CDR3 ends; the end is completed using the germline J gene. This chain links TRBV7-3 with TRBJ2-2; 12 nucleotides match TRBD2. V trimming: 1 base; J trimming: 4 bases; junction bases outside the gene matches: 7. The germline gives CDR1 SGHTA, CDR2 FQGTGA. This CDR3 has 18 amino acids. The DNA read from the CDR3 is TGTGCCAGCAGCTTAAAGGACCTAGCGGGAGGGGTCACCGGGGAG. Residues: CASSLKDLAGGVTGE. In full, the CDR3 is CASSLKDLAGGVTGELFF.